This T cell receptor beta chain is drawn from a study of T cell clusters in autoimmune cytopenias. The wider study: TRB sequencing had a median around 52,000 reads and under 2,500 distinct clonotypes per sample. Study observations and caveats: A dominant lymphoma-associated repertoire apparently masked the cluster-lack signature in secondary cytopenia versus chronic lymphocytic leukemia. Physiological T cell clusters of healthy donors were apparently absent in primary autoimmune cytopenia patients.

This clonotype ranks as large in terms of frequency. Its antigen is not identified. TRB amplification used around 260 ng of peripheral blood genomic DNA. One tube held mixed TRB-A and TRB-B primer pools for touch-down PCR. TCRdb reprocessed the multiplex PCR reads, keeping one entry per CDR3 protein, no DNA. The table gives a few thousand distinct CDR3 sequences; the top ten clones make up over 15% of it. CDR3 length equals 14 residues. Germline loops: CDR1 SQVTM, CDR2 ANQGSEA. The chain uses TRBV29-1 and TRBJ2-7; TCRdb outputs TRBD1, but without DNA this stays unchecked. The sample taken for sequencing was peripheral blood. The clonotype comes from a human donor with an autoimmune cytopenia, with autoimmune hepatitis or in good health (not recorded which). CDR3 loop: CSVDTGGESYEQYF.